This T cell receptor (beta chain) was recovered during a study of regulatory T cells in long-lasting Graves disease. Overall study results and limits: It was in persistent disease that TRBV28, TRBJ1-2 and TRBJ2-5 were favored.

Time point defined: persistent/refractory GD, antithyroid drugs over 5 years with positive TRAb. RNA from PBMCs was the source of the TCR library. To make TCR beta libraries, researchers used iRepertoire HTBI primers and Arm-PCR of CDR3 regions. TCRdb analysed the multiplex PCR reads with MiXCR anew, one entry per CDR3 protein. The sample yields about 470,000 distinct CDR3 sequences, under 25% seen once. Germline lookup yields CDR1 KGHSH and CDR2 LQKENI. The CDR3 has 16 residues. V lost 3 bases to trimming and J lost 1 base; unmatched junction nucleotides: 5. This clonotype was found many times. Its antigen is still unknown.

This clonotype was sampled from a female donor with Graves disease. This chain links TRBV18 with TRBJ1-1; 10 positions match TRBD1. The material sequenced was peripheral blood mononuclear cells (PBMCs), taken when the disease was refractory, from a patient treated with antithyroid drugs. As DNA, the CDR3 is TGTGCCAGCTCACCGCGGGGACAGGGGTCGAACACTGAAGCTTTCTTT. Translation gives CASSPRGQGSNTEAFF.